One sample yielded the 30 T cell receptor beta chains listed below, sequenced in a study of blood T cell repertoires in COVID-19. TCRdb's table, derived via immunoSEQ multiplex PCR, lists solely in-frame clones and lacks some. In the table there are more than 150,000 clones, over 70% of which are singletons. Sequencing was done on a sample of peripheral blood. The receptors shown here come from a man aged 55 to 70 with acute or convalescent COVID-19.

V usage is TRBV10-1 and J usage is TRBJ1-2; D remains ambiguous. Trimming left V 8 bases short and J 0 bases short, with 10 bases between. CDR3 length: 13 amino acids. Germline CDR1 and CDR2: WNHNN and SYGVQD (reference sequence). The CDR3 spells CASRGGSNYGYTF. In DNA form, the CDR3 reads TGCGCCAGCCGTGGCGGATCTAACTATGGCTACACCTTC.

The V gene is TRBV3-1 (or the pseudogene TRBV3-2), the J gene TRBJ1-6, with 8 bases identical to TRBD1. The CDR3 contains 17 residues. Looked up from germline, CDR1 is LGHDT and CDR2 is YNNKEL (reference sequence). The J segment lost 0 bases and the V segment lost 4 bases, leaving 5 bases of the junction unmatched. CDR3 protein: CASSPGQGSSYNSPLHF. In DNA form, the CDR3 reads TGTGCCAGCAGCCCCGGACAGGGCAGCTCCTATAATTCACCCCTCCACTTT.

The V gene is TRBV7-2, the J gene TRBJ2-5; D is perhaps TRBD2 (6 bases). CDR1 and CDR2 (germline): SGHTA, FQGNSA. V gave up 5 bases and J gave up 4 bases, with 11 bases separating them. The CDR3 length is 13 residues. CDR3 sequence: CASSRDSLETQYF. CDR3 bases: TGTGCCAGCAGCCGGGACTCCTTAGAGACCCAGTACTTC.

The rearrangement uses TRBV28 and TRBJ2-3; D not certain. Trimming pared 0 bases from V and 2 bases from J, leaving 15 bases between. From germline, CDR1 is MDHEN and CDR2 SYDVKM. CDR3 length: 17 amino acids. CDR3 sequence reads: CASSLWFARQATDTQYF. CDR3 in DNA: TGTGCCAGCAGTTTATGGTTCGCTCGGCAGGCCACAGATACGCAGTATTTT.

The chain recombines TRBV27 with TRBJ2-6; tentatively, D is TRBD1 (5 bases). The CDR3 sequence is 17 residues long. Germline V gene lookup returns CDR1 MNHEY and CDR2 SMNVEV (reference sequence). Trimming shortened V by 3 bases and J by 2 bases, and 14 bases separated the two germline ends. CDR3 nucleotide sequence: TGTGCCAGCAGTTTGTTAGGGAAGGGGACTGGGGCCAACGTCCTGACTTTC. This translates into CASSLLGKGTGANVLTF.

DNA for the CDR3: TGCGCCAGCAGCCAACCTCCAGCGGGGGGGCGAGAGACCCAGTACTTC. It codes for CASSQPPAGGRETQYF. This chain uses TRBV4-1 with TRBJ2-5, with TRBD2 matching over 10 bases. This CDR3 contains 16 residues. Trimming took 2 bases from V and 4 from J; bases not matched to a gene: 7. Germline V lookup: CDR1 MGHRA, CDR2 YSYEKL.

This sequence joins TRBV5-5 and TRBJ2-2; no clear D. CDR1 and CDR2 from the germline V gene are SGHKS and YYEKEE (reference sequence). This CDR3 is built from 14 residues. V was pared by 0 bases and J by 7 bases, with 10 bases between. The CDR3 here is CASSLGWRNGELFF. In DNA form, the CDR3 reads TGTGCCAGCAGCTTGGGGTGGAGAAACGGGGAGCTGTTTTTT.

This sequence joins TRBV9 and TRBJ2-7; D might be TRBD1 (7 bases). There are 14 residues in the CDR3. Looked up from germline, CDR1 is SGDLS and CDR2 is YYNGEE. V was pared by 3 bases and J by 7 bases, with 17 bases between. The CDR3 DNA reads TGTGCCAGCAGCGCCGACAGGGAGGAGGGAGAGCAGTACTTC. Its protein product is CASSADREEGEQYF.

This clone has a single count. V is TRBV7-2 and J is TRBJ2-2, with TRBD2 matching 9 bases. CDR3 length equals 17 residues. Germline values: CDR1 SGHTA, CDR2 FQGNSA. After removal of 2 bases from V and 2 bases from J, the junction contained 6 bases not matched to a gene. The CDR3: CASSLTRTSANTGELFF. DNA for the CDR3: TGTGCCAGCAGCTTAACCCGGACTAGCGCAAACACCGGGGAGCTGTTTTTT.

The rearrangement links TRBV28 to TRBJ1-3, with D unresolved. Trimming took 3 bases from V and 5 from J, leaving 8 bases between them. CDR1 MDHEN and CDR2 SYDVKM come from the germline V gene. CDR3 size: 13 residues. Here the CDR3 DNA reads TGTGCCAGCAGTTTTGGCGGCCGAAACACCATATATTTT. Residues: CASSFGGRNTIYF.

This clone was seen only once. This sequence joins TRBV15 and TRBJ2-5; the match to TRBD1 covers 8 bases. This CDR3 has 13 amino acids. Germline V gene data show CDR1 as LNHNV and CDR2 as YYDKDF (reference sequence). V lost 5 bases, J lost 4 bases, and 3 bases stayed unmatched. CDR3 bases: TGTGCCACCAGCTTGCAGGGGGCAGAGACCCAGTACTTC. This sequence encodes CATSLQGAETQYF.

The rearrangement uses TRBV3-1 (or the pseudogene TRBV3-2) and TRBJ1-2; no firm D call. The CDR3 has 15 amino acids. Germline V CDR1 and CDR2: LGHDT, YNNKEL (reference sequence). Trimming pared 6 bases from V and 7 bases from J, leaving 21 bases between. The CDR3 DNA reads TGTGCCAGCAGTCCTATCTTAGACGGGAGCAGTGGCTACACCTTC. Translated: CASSPILDGSSGYTF.

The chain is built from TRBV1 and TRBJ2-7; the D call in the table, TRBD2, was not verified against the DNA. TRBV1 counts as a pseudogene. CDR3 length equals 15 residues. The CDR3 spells CTRKSKGTLRYEQYF. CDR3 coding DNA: TGCACCAGAAAGAGTAAAGGGACTTTAAGGTACGAGCAGTACTTC.

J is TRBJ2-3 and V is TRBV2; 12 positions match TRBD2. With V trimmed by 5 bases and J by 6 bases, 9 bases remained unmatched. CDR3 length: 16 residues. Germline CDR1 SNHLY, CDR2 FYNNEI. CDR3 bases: TGTGCCAGCAGTTACCGACTAGCGGGGGTGGGGGATACGCAGTATTTT. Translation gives CASSYRLAGVGDTQYF.

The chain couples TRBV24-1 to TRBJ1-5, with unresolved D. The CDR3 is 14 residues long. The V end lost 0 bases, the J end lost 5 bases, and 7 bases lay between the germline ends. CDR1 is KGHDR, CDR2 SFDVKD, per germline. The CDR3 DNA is TGTGCCACCAGTGATTTGTCAGTTTATCAGCCCCAGCATTTT. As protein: CATSDLSVYQPQHF.

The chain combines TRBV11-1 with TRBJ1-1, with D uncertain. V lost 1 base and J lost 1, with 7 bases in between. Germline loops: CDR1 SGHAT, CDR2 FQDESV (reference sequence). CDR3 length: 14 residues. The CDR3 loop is CASSLVMWNTEAFF. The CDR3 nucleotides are TGTGCCAGCAGCTTAGTCATGTGGAACACTGAAGCTTTCTTT.

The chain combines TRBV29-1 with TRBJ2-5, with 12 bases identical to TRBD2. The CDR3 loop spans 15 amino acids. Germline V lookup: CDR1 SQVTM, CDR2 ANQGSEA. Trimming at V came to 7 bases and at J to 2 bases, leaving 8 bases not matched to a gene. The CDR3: CSARTSGALQETQYF. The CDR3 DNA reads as TGCAGCGCCAGGACTAGCGGGGCGTTACAAGAGACCCAGTACTTC. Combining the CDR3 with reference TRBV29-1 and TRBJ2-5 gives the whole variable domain SAVISQKPSRDICQRGTSLTIQCQVDSQVTMMFWYRQQPGQSLTLIATANQGSEATYESGFVIDKFPISRPNLTFSTLTVSNMSPEDSSIYLCSARTSGALQETQYFGPGTRLLVL.

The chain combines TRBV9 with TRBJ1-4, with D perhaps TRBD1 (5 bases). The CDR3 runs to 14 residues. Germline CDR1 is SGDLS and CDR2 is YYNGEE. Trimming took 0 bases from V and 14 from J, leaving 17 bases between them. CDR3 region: CASSVATTAQSLFF. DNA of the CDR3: TGTGCCAGCAGCGTAGCTACGACAGCCCAGTCGCTGTTTTTT.

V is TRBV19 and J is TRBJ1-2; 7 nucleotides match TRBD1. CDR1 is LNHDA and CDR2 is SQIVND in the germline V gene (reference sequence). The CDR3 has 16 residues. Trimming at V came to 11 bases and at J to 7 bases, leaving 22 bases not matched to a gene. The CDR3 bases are TGTGCCTCCTCACCTCGACAGGGAATGGTTTCCGGTGGCTACACCTTC. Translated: CASSPRQGMVSGGYTF.

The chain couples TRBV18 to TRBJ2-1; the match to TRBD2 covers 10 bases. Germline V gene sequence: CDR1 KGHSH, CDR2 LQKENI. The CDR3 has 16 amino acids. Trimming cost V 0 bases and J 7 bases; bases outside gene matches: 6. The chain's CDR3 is CASSPPISGGSNEQFF. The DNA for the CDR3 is TGTGCCAGCTCACCACCGATTAGCGGGGGGTCGAATGAGCAGTTCTTC.

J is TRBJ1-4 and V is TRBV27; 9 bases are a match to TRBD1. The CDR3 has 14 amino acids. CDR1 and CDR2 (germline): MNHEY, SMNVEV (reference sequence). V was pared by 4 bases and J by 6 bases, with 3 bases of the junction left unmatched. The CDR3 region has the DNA TGTGCCAGCAGTTACAGGGGGCGCGATGAAAAACTGTTTTTT. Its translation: CASSYRGRDEKLFF.

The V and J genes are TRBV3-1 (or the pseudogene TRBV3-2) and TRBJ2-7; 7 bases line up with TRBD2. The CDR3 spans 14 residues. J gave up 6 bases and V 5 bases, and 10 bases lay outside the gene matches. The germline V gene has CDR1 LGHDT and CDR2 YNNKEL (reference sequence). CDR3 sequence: CASSLKGTNAEQYF. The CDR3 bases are TGTGCCAGCAGCTTGAAAGGGACTAATGCCGAGCAGTACTTC.

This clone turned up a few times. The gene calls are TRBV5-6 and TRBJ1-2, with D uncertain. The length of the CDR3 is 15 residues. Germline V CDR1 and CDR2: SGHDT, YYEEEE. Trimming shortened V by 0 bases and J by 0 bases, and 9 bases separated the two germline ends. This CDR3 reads CASSLVRSANYGYTF. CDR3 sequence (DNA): TGTGCCAGCAGCTTGGTCAGGTCTGCTAACTATGGCTACACCTTC.

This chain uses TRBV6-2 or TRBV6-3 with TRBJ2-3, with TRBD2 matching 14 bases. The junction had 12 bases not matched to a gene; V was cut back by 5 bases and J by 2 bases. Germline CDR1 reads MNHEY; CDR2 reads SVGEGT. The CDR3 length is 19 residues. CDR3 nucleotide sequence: TGTGCCAGCAGTAACAGGCCCCGACTAGCGGGGGGGTCCACAGATACGCAGTATTTT. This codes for CASSNRPRLAGGSTDTQYF.

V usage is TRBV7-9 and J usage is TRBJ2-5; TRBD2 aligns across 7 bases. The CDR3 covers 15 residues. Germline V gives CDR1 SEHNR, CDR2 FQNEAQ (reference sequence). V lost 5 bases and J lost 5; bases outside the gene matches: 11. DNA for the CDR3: TGTGCCAGCAGCCGCCGGGGGGAGACTTTGGAGACCCAGTACTTC. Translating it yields CASSRRGETLETQYF.

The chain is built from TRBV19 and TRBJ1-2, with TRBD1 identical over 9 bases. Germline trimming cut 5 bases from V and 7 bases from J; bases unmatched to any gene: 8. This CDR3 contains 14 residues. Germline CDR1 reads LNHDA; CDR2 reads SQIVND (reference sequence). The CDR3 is CASSQGQGLGGYTF. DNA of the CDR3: TGTGCCAGTAGTCAGGGACAGGGTCTCGGTGGCTACACCTTC.

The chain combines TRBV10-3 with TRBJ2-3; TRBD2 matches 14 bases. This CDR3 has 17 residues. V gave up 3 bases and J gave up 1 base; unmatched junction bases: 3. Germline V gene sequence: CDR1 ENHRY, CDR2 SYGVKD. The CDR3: CAISEGTSGGGTDTQYF. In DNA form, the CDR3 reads TGTGCCATCAGTGAAGGGACTAGCGGGGGAGGCACAGATACGCAGTATTTT.

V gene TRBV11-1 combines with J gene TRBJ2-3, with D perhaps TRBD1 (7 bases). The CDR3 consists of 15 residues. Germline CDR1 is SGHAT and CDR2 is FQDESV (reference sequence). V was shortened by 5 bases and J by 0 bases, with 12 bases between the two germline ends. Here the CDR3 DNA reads TGTGCCAGCAGCCAACAGGGGACTAGCACAGATACGCAGTATTTT. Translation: CASSQQGTSTDTQYF.

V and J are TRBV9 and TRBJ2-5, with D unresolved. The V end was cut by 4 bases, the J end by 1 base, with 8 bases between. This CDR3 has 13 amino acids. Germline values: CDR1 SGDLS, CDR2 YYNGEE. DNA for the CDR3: TGTGCCAGCAGCATTAGCCCCCAAGAGACCCAGTACTTC. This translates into CASSISPQETQYF.

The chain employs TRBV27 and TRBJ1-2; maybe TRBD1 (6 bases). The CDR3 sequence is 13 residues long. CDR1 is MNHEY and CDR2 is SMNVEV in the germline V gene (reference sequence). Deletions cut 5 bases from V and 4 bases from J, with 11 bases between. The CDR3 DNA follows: TGTGCCAGCAGTGCACAGGGACCCTATGGCTACACCTTC. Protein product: CASSAQGPYGYTF.